This T cell receptor beta chain was identified during a study of T cells in Graves' hyperthyroidism and ophthalmopathy (dated by TCRdb to between 2018 and 2020). Broadly, across the study: Peripheral blood samples were taken at the time of initial diagnosis, prior to any treatment. TCR V-J signatures able to tell the groups apart were searched for in a discovery cohort of 95 to 100 patients, of whom roughly 42 had Graves' ophthalmopathy and 55 to 65 had stable Graves' hyperthyroidism. An independent validation cohort of some 18 hyperthyroidism patients and roughly 16 patients who later progressed to ophthalmopathy tested prospective prediction of ophthalmopathy. The approximately 100 discovery patients were randomly divided into training and test sets at a 7:3 ratio. In addition, the study compared T-cell repertoires in thyroid tissue and in blood from about 6 Graves' hyperthyroidism patients. Following sampling, methimazole starting at 30 mg daily was given to hyperthyroidism patients, and high-dose intravenous methylprednisolone was given to ophthalmopathy patients. The paper describes TCR Vbeta CDR3 sequencing of 140 or so peripheral blood samples, made up of about 41 ophthalmopathy patients, 70 to 75 hyperthyroidism patients and 17 progressor patients. Broad study findings and their caveats: In validation, progression to ophthalmopathy was predicted by the model with 70.59% sensitivity and 72.22% specificity, a median of approximately 6.5 months before onset. Most expanded thyroid clonotypes (frequency above 0.001) were also detected in blood, a finding suggesting that blood repertoires may reflect thyroid immune responses. Sample size was not statistically predetermined, and blinding of investigators to group allocation was not performed. Ophthalmopathy was separated from stable hyperthyroidism by a 13 V-J signature model, with approximately 89% sensitivity and just over 81% specificity obtained in cross-validation and 80%/75% obtained in testing.

The TCR beta CDR3 regions were amplified from RNA transcripts. The TCR CDR3 was subjected to a first round of RT-PCR using the HTBI primer set and the Qiagen OneStep RT-PCR kit. A second multiplex PCR round built the libraries, followed by size selection and purification. Paired-end sequencing of the libraries was performed with 100 bp reads on an Illumina HiSeq2000. As for the authors' bioinformatics: SOAPnuke was used to process the raw data, with reads discarded if the reads contained adapters or uncalled bases, had a mean Phred below 15, or lacked an exact constant-primer or identifier match. COPE v1.2.5 was used to merge high-quality paired reads, and clonotypes were defined as unique nucleotide sequences. Clonotypes were aligned to IMGT TRBV, TRBD and TRBJ reference segments using MiTCR v1.1. The analysis was restricted to V-J combinations with a frequency above 0.0001, which together covered roughly 99% of the repertoires. The TCS score was defined as F50 (clonal expansion) divided by E x V (chaos), with BLOSUM62-based TCRdist calculated between CDR3 peptides within each V-J. Welch's t-statistics and random forest reduced roughly 530 V-J features to 10 to 15, which were used in a naive Bayes classifier (R e1071). TCRdb cleaned the public reads at Q25 with fastp, built clones with MiXCR and kept in-frame beta chains. When rows share a CDR3 protein, they turn into one entry using the most common DNA and genes. TCRdb, rather than the study authors, made the V and J calls. The sample records fewer than 400,000 distinct CDR3 sequences, roughly 17% of which are singletons. Around 33% of the sample belongs to the ten largest clones.

A patient counted as having stable Graves' hyperthyroidism if no progression to ophthalmopathy occurred over 18 months of follow-up. Hyperthyroidism patients were newly diagnosed, with disease duration under 2 months, and aged 18 to 65 years. Any patient with an uncontrolled infection, another autoimmune disease, pregnancy or lactation was excluded. Clinical symptoms, serum thyroxine and TRAb, thyroid ultrasound, and orbital computed tomography formed the basis for the diagnoses. Ficoll-Paque density gradient centrifugation was used to isolate PBMCs from about 10 ml of fresh peripheral blood. Trizol reagent was used to extract total RNA, and RNA quality was then checked on an Agilent 2100 Bioanalyzer. On this clonotype itself: This clone's antigen is unknown. Nothing much larger sits one base from this clone, and base qualities are not available.

Including cysteine and phenylalanine, the CDR3 has 13 amino acids. Only the CDR3 portion is preserved as DNA: 39 bases, with reading frame beginning at the first base. CDR1 and CDR2 were assigned from the germline V gene as SQVTM and ANQGSEA. Trimming accounts for 7 bases at V and 5 bases at J, while the number of junction bases matched to no gene is 7. This TCR came from a man aged 25 to 40 with Graves' hyperthyroidism. The sequence joins TRBV29-1 to TRBJ2-5; a stretch of 10 junction bases matches TRBD1. The sample taken for sequencing was blood. The DNA is TGCAGCGCCGGGACAGGGGCCGGGGAGACCCAGTACTTC. It translates to CSAGTGAGETQYF.